A single sample is the source of the 32 T cell receptor beta chains below, sequenced in a study of cytomegalovirus exposure and HLA in healthy donors. With 60 Vbeta and 13 Jbeta primers, the PCR was carried out. Generated by immunoSEQ multiplex PCR, the TCRdb table keeps only in-frame clones and is missing some. Seen here are about 120,000 clones, about 64% observed once, and the top ten hold roughly 8.3%. The source material was PBMCs. All receptors derive from a man younger than 35 in good health and CMV-seropositive.

J is TRBJ2-1 and V is TRBV7-9; weak D call: TRBD1 (5 bases). The CDR3 contains 15 residues. The V and J ends lost 1 base and 9 bases respectively, with 16 bases between them. The germline CDR1 and CDR2 sequences are SEHNR and FQNEAQ (reference sequence). CDR3 DNA sequence: TGTGCCAGCAGCTTAGGGAGTGGGGCGTCGCGTGAGCAGTTCTTC. The encoded protein is CASSLGSGASREQFF.

This sequence joins TRBV7-9 and TRBJ1-2, with 12 bases lining up with TRBD1. V lost 1 base, J lost 8 bases, and 8 bases stayed unmatched. This CDR3 is 16 amino acids long. Germline-derived CDR1 and CDR2 are SEHNR and FQNEAQ (reference sequence). Here the CDR3 reads CASSLGGQGAVDGYTF. The CDR3 DNA reads TGTGCCAGCAGCTTAGGGGGACAGGGGGCGGTCGACGGCTACACCTTC.

The V and J genes are TRBV5-1 and TRBJ2-1; TRBD2 matches 8 bases. Germline assignment: CDR1 SGHRS and CDR2 YFSETQ. Germline trimming cut 2 bases from V and 1 base from J; bases unmatched to any gene: 8. The CDR3 covers 17 residues. CDR3 nucleotide sequence: TGCGCCAGCAGCTTAGCGGGACTAGACGCGTCCTACAATGAGCAGTTCTTC. Translation: CASSLAGLDASYNEQFF.

The chain combines TRBV14 with TRBJ2-5, with a possible D match to TRBD2 (6 bases). Germline CDR1 is SGHDN and CDR2 is FVKESK. The ends were cut back, 4 bases at V and 0 bases at J, with 15 bases in the middle. CDR3 length equals 16 residues. The CDR3 protein is CASSPLGGVYQETQYF. The DNA for the CDR3 is TGTGCCAGCAGCCCCCTTGGCGGGGTGTACCAAGAGACCCAGTACTTC.

V is TRBV4-1 and J is TRBJ2-7; D possibly corresponds to TRBD1 (6 bases). With 3 bases removed from V and 5 bases from J, the gap between germline ends came to 11 bases. The CDR3 contains 13 residues. The V gene's germline CDR1 is MGHRA and CDR2 YSYEKL. The CDR3 loop reads CASSQGAYDEQYF. The CDR3 region has the DNA TGCGCCAGCAGCCAGGGGGCGTATGACGAGCAGTACTTC.

The rearrangement uses TRBV29-1 and TRBJ1-5, with 7 bases aligning to TRBD1. The CDR3 extends over 13 amino acids. The germline V gene has CDR1 SQVTM and CDR2 ANQGSEA. V lost 0 bases, J lost 6 bases, and 2 bases stayed unmatched. CDR3 in amino acids: CSVEDRQGQPQHF. The CDR3 region has the DNA TGCAGCGTTGAAGATCGACAGGGTCAGCCCCAGCATTTT.

The genes are TRBV6-5 and TRBJ1-5; D ambiguous. V lost 5 bases to trimming and J lost 3 bases, with 5 bases between them. The CDR3 is 12 residues long. CDR1 and CDR2 (germline): MNHEY, SVGAGI. In nucleotides, the CDR3 is TGTGCCAGCAGTACCTACAATCAGCCCCAGCATTTT. Translating gives CASSTYNQPQHF.

This clone was recorded a few times. V is TRBV5-4 and J is TRBJ2-3, with D possibly TRBD2 on 7 matching bases. Trimming pared 0 bases from V and 3 bases from J, leaving 11 bases between. Germline V gives CDR1 SGHNT, CDR2 YYREEE (reference sequence). This CDR3 is built from 15 residues. This CDR3 is CASSLEGGRTDTQYF. The CDR3 nucleotides are TGTGCCAGCAGCTTGGAGGGGGGGAGAACAGATACGCAGTATTTT.

This rearrangement joins TRBV18 to TRBJ2-5, with a tentative D call TRBD1 (6 bases). The CDR3 has 16 residues. Germline V gene data show CDR1 as KGHSH and CDR2 as LQKENI. Trimming removed 0 bases at V and 2 bases at J, with 13 bases between. The CDR3: CASSPPNKGQQETQYF. CDR3 DNA: TGTGCCAGCTCACCACCGAATAAGGGACAACAAGAGACCCAGTACTTC.

The sample holds one count of this clone. The chain couples TRBV30 to TRBJ2-4; TRBD1 aligns across 9 bases. The V gene end was trimmed by 1 base and the J gene end by 0 bases; junction bases not matched to a gene: 7. Per the germline V gene, CDR1 is GTSNPN and CDR2 is SVGIG (reference sequence). The CDR3 extends over 17 amino acids. CDR3 sequence reads: CAWSESGTGLAKNIQYF. The CDR3 DNA sequence: TGTGCCTGGAGTGAAAGCGGGACAGGGTTAGCCAAAAACATTCAGTACTTC.

This clone was detected only once. V and J are TRBV5-6 and TRBJ2-3, with 9 bases that match TRBD2. Trimming removed 0 bases from V and 1 base from J; junction bases left unmatched: 3. The CDR3 spans 16 residues. Germline CDR1 SGHDT, CDR2 YYEEEE. The CDR3 sequence: CASSLAGLAGTDTQYF. CDR3 coding DNA: TGTGCCAGCAGCTTGGCGGGACTAGCCGGCACAGATACGCAGTATTTT.

The V call is TRBV13, the J call TRBJ2-5; TRBD2 matches at 9 bases. CDR1 is PRHDT, CDR2 FYEKMQ, per germline (reference sequence). J gave up 5 bases and V 6 bases, and 7 bases lay outside the gene matches. CDR3 length: 14 amino acids. The CDR3 protein is CASSRRGGLETQYF. The CDR3 DNA reads TGTGCCAGCAGTCGGCGGGGGGGGTTGGAGACCCAGTACTTC.

The chain combines TRBV7-7 with TRBJ2-1, with 7 bases identical to TRBD1. The V and J ends lost 4 bases and 5 bases, in that order; junction bases with no gene match: 5. The CDR3 has 14 amino acids. CDR1 and CDR2 (germline): SSHAT, FNYEAQ (reference sequence). The CDR3 is CASSSQGPNNEQFF. The CDR3 DNA reads as TGTGCCAGCAGCTCACAGGGGCCCAACAATGAGCAGTTCTTC. Complete variable domain (other parts from reference TRBV7-7 and TRBJ2-1): GAGVSQSPRYKVTKRGQDVTLRCDPISSHATLYWYQQALGQGPEFLTYFNYEAQPDKSGLPSDRFSAERPEGSISTLTIQRTEQRDSAMYRCASSSQGPNNEQFFGPGTRLTVL.

V is TRBV6-5 and J is TRBJ2-5, with D possibly matching TRBD2 (8 bases). The germline V and J ends were trimmed by 4 bases and 5 bases, with 17 bases remaining between them. CDR3 length: 15 residues. Germline CDR1 MNHEY, CDR2 SVGAGI. CDR3 loop: CASSFTGGGFETQYF. Written as DNA, the CDR3 is TGTGCCAGCAGTTTCACGGGAGGGGGCTTTGAGACCCAGTACTTC.

The rearrangement uses TRBV4-2 and TRBJ1-5, with D perhaps TRBD1 (5 bases). There are 16 residues in the CDR3. The germline V gene encodes CDR1 LGHNA and CDR2 YNFKEQ. V was cut by 2 bases and J by 0 bases, with 11 bases left in between. In DNA form, the CDR3 reads TGTGCCAGCAGCCAAAGCCAGGGATTTAGCAATCAGCCCCAGCATTTT. It is translated as CASSQSQGFSNQPQHF.

This clone was found once. J is TRBJ1-1 and V is TRBV28; 7 bases are shared with TRBD1. The CDR3 covers 14 residues. Trimming cost V 6 bases and J 11 bases; bases outside gene matches: 15. Germline values: CDR1 MDHEN, CDR2 SYDVKM. CDR3 residues: CASSTTGNFLRAFF. The CDR3 DNA sequence: TGTGCCAGCAGCACGACAGGGAACTTTTTGAGGGCTTTCTTT.

This clone has just one count. The CDR3 nucleotides read TGTGCCAGCAGTGCGGGGGGGGTGTCCTATAATTCACCCCTCCACTTT. Encoded protein: CASSAGGVSYNSPLHF. The V and J genes are TRBV6-1 and TRBJ1-6; possible D gene TRBD1, 5 bases. V shed 4 bases and J shed 1 base, with 11 bases lying between them. This CDR3 region has 16 residues. In germline, CDR1 is MNHNS, CDR2 SASEGT.

This clone was seen a handful of times. The chain couples TRBV5-1 to TRBJ2-2, with D possibly matching TRBD2 (5 bases). Germline V gene data show CDR1 as SGHRS and CDR2 as YFSETQ. V was cut by 4 bases and J by 4 bases, with 20 bases left in between. The length of the CDR3 is 17 residues. Here the CDR3 DNA reads TGCGCCAGCAGCCCGCTTGAGGACCCGGCGGGCACCGGGGAGCTGTTTTTT. This translates into CASSPLEDPAGTGELFF.

This chain links TRBV29-1 with TRBJ2-5; perhaps TRBD2 as D (6 bases). Near its end, the DNA agrees better with TRBJ2-7, so the J call may be wrong. The length of the CDR3 is 14 residues. Germline values: CDR1 SQVTM, CDR2 ANQGSEA. Written as DNA, the CDR3 is TGCAGCGTTGTGCGGGACGGCCACTCCTACGAGCAGTACTTC. It encodes CSVVRDGHSYEQYF.

The CDR3 DNA sequence: TGTGCCAGCAGCCAAGTAGGGGGTGGGGCTCAGGGCTACACCTTC. Amino acids: CASSQVGGGAQGYTF. This rearrangement joins TRBV4-2 to TRBJ1-2; perhaps TRBD1 as D (6 bases). V lost 1 base and J lost 8, with 17 bases in between. Germline V lookup: CDR1 LGHNA, CDR2 YNFKEQ. The CDR3 loop spans 15 amino acids.

Remarks on this clone: The germline gene is not matched at one end of the junction; a read error may be the cause. CDR3 coding DNA: TGTGCCAGCAGTTACTCGATCCCCTGGACAGGGGGGAAGCAAGTCTTT. It yields the protein CASSYSIPWTGGKQVF. V gene TRBV6-5 combines with J gene TRBJ1-1; 10 bases are shared with TRBD1. This CDR3 has 16 amino acids. Germline lookup yields CDR1 MNHEY and CDR2 SVGAGI.

This clone was recorded once. The chain carries TRBV27 and TRBJ2-3; TRBD2 matches 12 bases. J lost 2 bases, V lost 6 bases, and 3 bases had no gene match. The CDR3 runs 15 residues. Germline loops: CDR1 MNHEY, CDR2 SMNVEV (reference sequence). In nucleotides, the CDR3 is TGTGCCAGCAGCCTAGCGGGGGGGTACACAGATACGCAGTATTTT. Residues: CASSLAGGYTDTQYF.

The J gene is TRBJ1-4, the V gene TRBV7-9; 7 bases agree with TRBD1. The CDR3 length is 17 residues. Germline V gene sequence: CDR1 SEHNR, CDR2 FQNEAQ (reference sequence). V lost 2 bases and J lost 4; bases outside the gene matches: 10. The CDR3 DNA follows: TGTGCCAGCAGCTTAACCCGGACAGGAATATATAATGAAAAACTGTTTTTT. Its protein product is CASSLTRTGIYNEKLFF. Full variable domain (missing parts from reference TRBV7-9 and TRBJ1-4): DTGVSQNPRHKITKRGQNVTFRCDPISEHNRLYWYRQTLGQGPEFLTYFQNEAQLEKSRLLSDRFSAERPKGSFSTLEIQRTEQGDSAMYLCASSLTRTGIYNEKLFFGSGTQLSVL.

The genes are TRBV18 and TRBJ2-5; the match to TRBD2 covers 7 bases. The CDR3 extends over 14 amino acids. V lost 3 bases, J lost 2 bases, and 3 bases stayed unmatched. Germline CDR1 reads KGHSH; CDR2 reads LQKENI. The CDR3 DNA is TGTGCCAGCTCACCTCTAGCGGAACAAGAGACCCAGTACTTC. This codes for CASSPLAEQETQYF. The variable domain in full, completed from reference TRBV18 and TRBJ2-5, reads NAGVMQNPRHLVRRRGQEARLRCSPMKGHSHVYWYRQLPEEGLKFMVYLQKENIIDESGMPKERFSAEFPKEGPSILRIQQVVRGDSAAYFCASSPLAEQETQYFGPGTRLLVL.

The chain uses TRBV5-8 and TRBJ2-1; maybe TRBD2 (6 bases). V was cut by 4 bases and J by 15 bases, with 17 bases left in between. The CDR3 spans 12 residues. Germline CDR1 SGHTS, CDR2 YDEGEE. In nucleotides, the CDR3 is TGTGCCAGCAGCATCCGGGAGCTCGGAGCGTTCTTC. As protein: CASSIRELGAFF.

V gene TRBV5-1 combines with J gene TRBJ2-7; 8 bases line up with TRBD2. The CDR3 spans 15 residues. The V gene's germline CDR1 is SGHRS and CDR2 YFSETQ. Unmatched junction bases numbered 9, after V lost 1 base and J lost 6 bases. The CDR3 reads CASSLSVGGVPEQYV. In DNA, the CDR3 is TGCGCCAGCAGCTTGTCGGTCGGGGGGGTTCCCGAGCAGTACGTC.

The genes are TRBV19 and TRBJ2-5; possible D gene TRBD1, 6 bases. The V gene lost 6 bases and the J gene lost 9 bases, with 29 bases spanning the gap. CDR3 length: 17 amino acids. Per the germline V gene, CDR1 is LNHDA and CDR2 is SQIVND (reference sequence). The DNA of the CDR3 is TGTGCCAGTAGGCCCAGGTTCAGTTGGGACATGATCGAGCCCCAGTACTTC. It codes for CASRPRFSWDMIEPQYF. Variable domain in full (rest from reference TRBV19 and TRBJ2-5): DGGITQSPKYLFRKEGQNVTLSCEQNLNHDAMYWYRQDPGQGLRLIYYSQIVNDFQKGDIAEGYSVSREKKESFPLTVTSAQKNPTAFYLCASRPRFSWDMIEPQYFGPGTRLLVL.

This chain links TRBV6-1 with TRBJ2-7; 8 positions match TRBD2. Germline loops: CDR1 MNHNS, CDR2 SASEGT. V shed 0 bases, J shed 3 bases, and the junction held 7 bases outside the gene matches. This CDR3 region has 16 residues. The CDR3 nucleotides are TGTGCCAGCAGTGAAGCGCTTGGCGGGGGGAACTACGAGCAGTACTTC. This gives the protein CASSEALGGGNYEQYF.

The rearrangement uses TRBV29-1 and TRBJ1-3; D might be TRBD1 (6 bases). This CDR3 comprises 14 residues. Trimming cost V 4 bases and J 1 base, with 11 bases left between them. CDR1 is SQVTM, CDR2 ANQGSEA, per germline. Here the CDR3 reads CSVVAGTSGNTIYF. CDR3 in DNA: TGCAGCGTTGTTGCAGGGACATCTGGAAACACCATATATTTT. Looking up the rest from reference TRBV29-1 and TRBJ1-3 gives the full variable domain: SAVISQKPSRDICQRGTSLTIQCQVDSQVTMMFWYRQQPGQSLTLIATANQGSEATYESGFVIDKFPISRPNLTFSTLTVSNMSPEDSSIYLCSVVAGTSGNTIYFGEGSWLTVV.

This chain connects TRBV11-3 to TRBJ2-3; D is unclear. The V end lost 5 bases, the J end lost 5 bases, and 11 bases lay between the germline ends. The CDR3 has 13 residues. Germline V gives CDR1 SGHNT, CDR2 YENEEA. In nucleotides, the CDR3 is TGTGCCAGCAGCCCGAGAGTTGGAGATACGCAGTATTTT. The encoded protein is CASSPRVGDTQYF.

This clone was counted a few times. In DNA form, the CDR3 reads TGCGCCAGCAGCCAAGATCCCGGCGGAGCGAACACTGAAGCTTTCTTT. Its translation: CASSQDPGGANTEAFF. The V and J genes are TRBV4-1 and TRBJ1-1; D ambiguous. The CDR3 contains 16 residues. Trimming cost V 0 bases and J 1 base, with 12 bases left between them. Germline CDR1 and CDR2: MGHRA and YSYEKL.

The chain couples TRBV2 to TRBJ2-7, with D perhaps TRBD1 (5 bases). V was pared by 6 bases and J by 6 bases, with 18 bases between. CDR1 is SNHLY, CDR2 FYNNEI, per germline. The CDR3 length is 14 residues. CDR3 protein: CASRPTTGLGEQYV. The CDR3 bases are TGTGCCAGCAGACCTACAACAGGTCTGGGCGAGCAGTACGTC.